These T cell receptor beta chains were read from a single sample in a study of control samples from healthy donors and cancer patients. Only in-frame clones appear in the TCRdb table, and some are missing; sequencing was by immunoSEQ multiplex PCR. The repertoire holds 120,000 or so clones, with 70% to 90% as singletons. Sequenced input: PBMCs. The receptors were gathered from a woman aged 55-70 years with lung cancer. The CDR3 runs from the conserved cysteine through the conserved F or W. A D gene is named only where the DNA matches it firmly. Part of the rows lack a size; the others show once, few, many or a class for expanded clones.

D: TRBD1
length: 15
size: .
V: TRBV3-1/TRBV3-2
J: TRBJ1-5
DNA: TGTGCCAGCAGCCAAGGTGCACAGGGGTATCAGCCCCAGCATTTT
CDR3: CASSQGAQGYQPQHF

D: TRBD1
length: 15
size: .
V: TRBV7-3
J: TRBJ1-2
DNA: TGTGCCAGCAGCTTAGACGGGACAGGGTCTGGTGGCTACACCTTC
CDR3: CASSLDGTGSGGYTF

D: .
length: 14
size: .
V: TRBV9
J: TRBJ2-5
DNA: TGTGCCAGCAGCGTAGGGGGGTCCGGGGAGACCCAGTACTTC
CDR3: CASSVGGSGETQYF

D: .
length: 14
size: once
V: TRBV6-1
J: TRBJ2-7
DNA: TGTGCCAGCAGTGATGGACCCTTATCCTACGAGCAGTACTTC
CDR3: CASSDGPLSYEQYF

D: .
length: 12
size: .
V: TRBV7-9
J: TRBJ2-7
DNA: TGTGCCAGCAGCCATACCTCCTACGAGCAGTACTTC
CDR3: CASSHTSYEQYF

D: TRBD1
length: 16
size: .
V: TRBV3-1/TRBV3-2
J: TRBJ1-3
DNA: TGTGCCAGCAGCCAAGGCCCAGGGGGCGTCGGAAACACCATATATTTT
CDR3: CASSQGPGGVGNTIYF

D: TRBD1
length: 15
size: few
V: TRBV7-2
J: TRBJ1-2
DNA: TGTGCCAGCAGCTTAGGGGGACAGGGCAGCTATGGCTACACCTTC
CDR3: CASSLGGQGSYGYTF

D: TRBD1
length: 14
size: .
V: TRBV19
J: TRBJ1-5
DNA: TGTGCCAGTAGTAGGACAGGGGGCAATCAGCCCCAGCATTTT
CDR3: CASSRTGGNQPQHF

D: .
length: 14
size: .
V: TRBV7-2
J: TRBJ2-5
DNA: TGTGCCAGCAGCTCGATCGGGCCCTTGGAGACCCAGTACTTC
CDR3: CASSSIGPLETQYF

D: TRBD1
length: 14
size: .
V: TRBV19
J: TRBJ1-1
DNA: TGTGCCAGTAGTATAGCCCTTCAGGGGGTCAAAGCTTTCTTT
CDR3: CASSIALQGVKAFF

D: TRBD2
length: 16
size: .
V: TRBV6-1
J: TRBJ2-1
DNA: TGTGCCAGCAGTGATCGGACTAGCGGGAGTCCTTTTGCGCAGTTCTTC
CDR3: CASSDRTSGSPFAQFF

D: .
length: 15
size: once
V: TRBV18
J: TRBJ1-1
DNA: TGTGCCAGCTCAAGGGACCATCCGGGGGGGACTGAAGCTTTCTTT
CDR3: CASSRDHPGGTEAFF

D: .
length: 15
size: .
V: TRBV4-1
J: TRBJ1-1
DNA: TGCGCCAGCAGCCAACTCACAGGCGCAAACACTGAAGCTTTCTTT
CDR3: CASSQLTGANTEAFF

D: TRBD2
length: 15
size: .
V: TRBV9
J: TRBJ2-1
DNA: TGTGCCAGCAGCGCCCGGACTAGCGGAAACAATGAGCAGTTCTTC
CDR3: CASSARTSGNNEQFF

D: TRBD1
length: 16
size: .
V: TRBV30
J: TRBJ1-5
DNA: TGTGCCTGGAGCCAATCCGGCGGACAGGCCAATCAGCCCCAGCATTTT
CDR3: CAWSQSGGQANQPQHF

D: .
length: 17
size: .
V: TRBV19
J: TRBJ1-5
DNA: TGTGCCAGTAGTACTCCGACAGGTCCTTATAGCAATCAGCCCCAGCATTTT
CDR3: CASSTPTGPYSNQPQHF

D: .
length: 13
size: once
V: TRBV24-1
J: TRBJ1-5
DNA: TGTGCCACCAGTGATTCAAGCAATCAGCCCCAGCATTTT
CDR3: CATSDSSNQPQHF

D: TRBD1
length: 14
size: .
V: TRBV19
J: TRBJ2-1
DNA: TGTGCCAGTAGTATAGGGACAGGCTACAATGAGCAGTTCTTC
CDR3: CASSIGTGYNEQFF

D: .
length: 15
size: .
V: TRBV5-1
J: TRBJ2-2
DNA: TGCGCCAGCAGCTTGAGTTCAATGGACACCGGGGAGCTGTTTTTT
CDR3: CASSLSSMDTGELFF

D: .
length: 14
size: once
V: TRBV11-2
J: TRBJ2-5
DNA: TGTGCCAGCAGCTTAGGGGCAGGTGCGGAGACCCAGTACTTC
CDR3: CASSLGAGAETQYF

D: .
length: 15
size: .
V: TRBV7-8
J: TRBJ1-3
DNA: TGTGCCAGCAGCTCAGACAGCTCCTCTGGAAACACCATATATTTT
CDR3: CASSSDSSSGNTIYF

D: TRBD1
length: 13
size: .
V: TRBV6-5
J: TRBJ1-1
DNA: TGTGCCAGCATTATGACAGGGGACACTGAAGCTTTCTTT
CDR3: CASIMTGDTEAFF

D: .
length: 16
size: .
V: TRBV11-2
J: TRBJ1-6
DNA: TGTGCCAGCAGCTTAGATCAGGGGACGGGGGATTCACCCCTCCACTTT
CDR3: CASSLDQGTGDSPLHF

D: .
length: 20
size: .
V: TRBV2
J: TRBJ1-1
DNA: TGTGCCAGCAGTGAACCCCGGGCAGGGTCCACCCACTCTATGAACACTGAAGCTTTCTTT
CDR3: CASSEPRAGSTHSMNTEAFF

D: .
length: 13
size: .
V: TRBV5-1
J: TRBJ1-2
DNA: TGCGCCAGCAACGAAGGGGGAAACTATGGCTACACCTTC
CDR3: CASNEGGNYGYTF

D: TRBD2
length: 16
size: .
V: TRBV9
J: TRBJ2-7
DNA: TGTGCCAGCAGCGTAGGATCCAGCGGGGCTACATACGAGCAGTACTTC
CDR3: CASSVGSSGATYEQYF

D: TRBD1
length: 15
size: .
V: TRBV12-5
J: TRBJ2-2
DNA: TGTGCTAGTGGTTTGGGGACAGGGAGTCCCGGGGAGCTGTTTTTT
CDR3: CASGLGTGSPGELFF

D: TRBD2
length: 15
size: few
V: TRBV3-1/TRBV3-2
J: TRBJ2-7
DNA: TGTGCCAGCAGCCCAGGACTAGCGGGAACCTACGAGCAGTACTTC
CDR3: CASSPGLAGTYEQYF

D: TRBD1
length: 14
size: .
V: TRBV29-1
J: TRBJ2-7
DNA: TGCAGCGTTTCAGGCCCGGGACAGAGAAACGAGCAGTACTTC
CDR3: CSVSGPGQRNEQYF

D: .
length: 16
size: .
V: TRBV5-1
J: TRBJ1-2
DNA: TGCGCCAGCAGCTTTTTCATAGGGGGGGCTAACTATGGCTACACCTTC
CDR3: CASSFFIGGANYGYTF

D: TRBD1
length: 15
size: .
V: TRBV19
J: TRBJ1-2
DNA: TGTGCCACCTCGGCGAGACAGGGGACCTCTGGGGGCTACACCTTC
CDR3: CATSARQGTSGGYTF

D: .
length: 15
size: .
V: TRBV6-1
J: TRBJ2-7
DNA: TGTGCCAGCAGTGAACAAGAGGGGGTCCTGTGGGAGCAGTACTTC
CDR3: CASSEQEGVLWEQYF

D: .
length: 16
size: .
V: TRBV30
J: TRBJ2-6
DNA: TGTGCCTGGAGTGTTCCCGTGGGCAGGGATGACAACGTCCTGACTTTC
CDR3: CAWSVPVGRDDNVLTF

D: .
length: 13
size: .
V: TRBV12-5
J: TRBJ1-5
DNA: TGTGCTAGTGGTTACGGCCTCAATCAGCCCCAGCATTTT
CDR3: CASGYGLNQPQHF

D: .
length: 15
size: .
V: TRBV7-3
J: TRBJ1-2
DNA: TGTGCCAGCAGCTTATCCCCGAGTCCTGCATCTGGCTACACCTTC
CDR3: CASSLSPSPASGYTF

D: .
length: 13
size: .
V: TRBV4-2
J: TRBJ2-2
DNA: TGTGCCAGCAGCGGAGCGAACACCGGGGAGCTGTTTTTT
CDR3: CASSGANTGELFF

D: TRBD2
length: 17
size: .
V: TRBV5-1
J: TRBJ2-2
DNA: TGCGCCAGCAGCTTGGCTGCTAGCGGGAGTAACACCGGGGAGCTGTTTTTT
CDR3: CASSLAASGSNTGELFF

D: .
length: 13
size: .
V: TRBV27
J: TRBJ1-5
DNA: TGTGCCAGCAGTTTAATAAGCAATCAGCCCCAGCATTTT
CDR3: CASSLISNQPQHF

D: TRBD1
length: 14
size: .
V: TRBV11-3
J: TRBJ1-6
DNA: TGTGCCAGCAGCCACGGACAGGTCAATTCACCCCTCCACTTT
CDR3: CASSHGQVNSPLHF

D: .
length: 14
size: .
V: TRBV25-1
J: TRBJ1-1
DNA: TGTGCCAGCAGGGGATCAGGGTTTCACACTGAAGCTTTCTTT
CDR3: CASRGSGFHTEAFF

D: TRBD2
length: 13
size: .
V: TRBV7-7
J: TRBJ2-3
DNA: TGTGCTAGCAGCTTAGAACGGGGCGGGAGGGCTTATTTT
CDR3: CASSLERGGRAYF

D: .
length: 11
size: .
V: TRBV6-5
J: TRBJ2-5
DNA: TGTGCCAGCAGTTATCAAGAGACCCAGTACTTC
CDR3: CASSYQETQYF

D: TRBD1
length: 15
size: once
V: TRBV7-2
J: TRBJ1-4
DNA: TGTGCCAGCAGCTACTCCGGGACAGGGGGAGAAAAACTGTTTTTT
CDR3: CASSYSGTGGEKLFF

D: TRBD1
length: 16
size: .
V: TRBV9
J: TRBJ1-6
DNA: TGTGCCAGCAGCGAGTCAGGGGGCGGTTATAATTCACCCCTCCACTTT
CDR3: CASSESGGGYNSPLHF

D: TRBD1
length: 15
size: .
V: TRBV27
J: TRBJ2-1
DNA: TGTGCCAGCAGTAGGGGACAGGGATCCTACAATGAGCAGTTCTTC
CDR3: CASSRGQGSYNEQFF

D: .
length: 12
size: few
V: TRBV5-1
J: TRBJ2-7
DNA: TGCGCCAGCAGCTTGAACAGCTACGAGCAGTACTTC
CDR3: CASSLNSYEQYF

D: .
length: 15
size: .
V: TRBV6-1
J: TRBJ1-6
DNA: TGTGCCAGCCGTGAGGAACCGGGAACTAATTCACCCCTCCACTTT
CDR3: CASREEPGTNSPLHF

D: .
length: 15
size: .
V: TRBV19
J: TRBJ1-5
DNA: TGTGCCAGTAGGAAAGAAGGGGAGGGCAATCAGCCCCAGCATTTT
CDR3: CASRKEGEGNQPQHF

D: TRBD2
length: 18
size: once
V: TRBV15
J: TRBJ2-3
DNA: TGTGCCACCAGCAGCCGACCGCTAGCGGGGGGCTTCACAGATACGCAGTATTTT
CDR3: CATSSRPLAGGFTDTQYF

D: TRBD1
length: 17
size: .
V: TRBV25-1
J: TRBJ1-6
DNA: TGTGCCAGCAGTGAATCATATGGGACAGCCAATAATTCACCCCTCCACTTT
CDR3: CASSESYGTANNSPLHF

D: TRBD1
length: 15
size: .
V: TRBV5-4
J: TRBJ1-1
DNA: TGTGCCAGCAGCCGCCCACTACAGGGGTTCCATGAAGCTTTCTTT
CDR3: CASSRPLQGFHEAFF

D: TRBD2
length: 16
size: .
V: TRBV6-2/TRBV6-3
J: TRBJ2-7
DNA: TGTGCCAGCAGTATCGGACTAGCGGGCGGGGTCTGGGAGCAGTACTTC
CDR3: CASSIGLAGGVWEQYF

D: TRBD1
length: 15
size: .
V: TRBV3-1/TRBV3-2
J: TRBJ2-7
DNA: TGTGCCAGCAGCCCCTTACAGGGGGCGAGTGGCGAGCAGTACTTC
CDR3: CASSPLQGASGEQYF

D: .
length: 12
size: .
V: TRBV7-9
J: TRBJ2-4
DNA: TGTGCCAGCAGCTTAGTTCCGGGCATTCAGTACTTC
CDR3: CASSLVPGIQYF

D: TRBD1
length: 14
size: .
V: TRBV19
J: TRBJ1-1
DNA: TGTGCCAGTAGGGTTCGGGAGGGGGCAAACCTGGCTTTCTTT
CDR3: CASRVREGANLAFF

D: TRBD2
length: 15
size: few
V: TRBV6-5
J: TRBJ2-3
DNA: TGTGCCAGCAGCACGGGGCGGGGGTCCACAGATACGCAGTATTTT
CDR3: CASSTGRGSTDTQYF

D: TRBD1
length: 18
size: .
V: TRBV5-1
J: TRBJ1-4
DNA: TGCGCCAGCAGCCTTGGGACAGGGGGCAGTTGGACTAATGAAAAACTGTTTTTT
CDR3: CASSLGTGGSWTNEKLFF